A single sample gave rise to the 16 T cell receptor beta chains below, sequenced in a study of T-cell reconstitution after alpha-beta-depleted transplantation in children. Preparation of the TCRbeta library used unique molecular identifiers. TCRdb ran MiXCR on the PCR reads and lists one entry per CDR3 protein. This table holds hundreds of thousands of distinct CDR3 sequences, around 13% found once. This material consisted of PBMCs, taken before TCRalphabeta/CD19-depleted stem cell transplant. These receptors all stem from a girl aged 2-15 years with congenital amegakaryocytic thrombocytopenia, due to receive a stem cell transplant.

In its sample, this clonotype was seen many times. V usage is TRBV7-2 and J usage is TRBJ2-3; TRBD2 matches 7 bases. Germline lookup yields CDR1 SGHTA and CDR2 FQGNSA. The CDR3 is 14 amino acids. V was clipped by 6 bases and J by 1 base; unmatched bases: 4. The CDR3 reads CASRSGLGTDTQYF. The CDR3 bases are TGTGCCAGCAGATCAGGACTAGGCACAGATACGCAGTATTTT.

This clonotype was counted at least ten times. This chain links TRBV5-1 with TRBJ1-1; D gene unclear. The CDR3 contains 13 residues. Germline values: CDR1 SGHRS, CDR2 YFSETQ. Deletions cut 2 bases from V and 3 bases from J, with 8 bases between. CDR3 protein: CASSFQLHTEAFF. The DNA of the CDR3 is TGCGCCAGCAGCTTTCAACTCCACACTGAAGCTTTCTTT.

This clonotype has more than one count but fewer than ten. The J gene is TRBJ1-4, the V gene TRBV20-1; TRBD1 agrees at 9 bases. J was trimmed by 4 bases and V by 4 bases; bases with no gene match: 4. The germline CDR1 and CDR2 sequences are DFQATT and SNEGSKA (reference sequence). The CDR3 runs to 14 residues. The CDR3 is CSATTDRGNEKLFF. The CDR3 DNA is TGCAGTGCTACAACGGACAGGGGTAATGAAAAACTGTTTTTT.

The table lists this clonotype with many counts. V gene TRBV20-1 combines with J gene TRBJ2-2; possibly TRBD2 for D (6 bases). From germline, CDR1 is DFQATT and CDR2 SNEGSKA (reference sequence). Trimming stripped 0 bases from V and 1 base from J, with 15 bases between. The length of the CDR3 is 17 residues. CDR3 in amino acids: CSARDSGGLLNTGELFF. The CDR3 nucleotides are TGCAGTGCTAGAGATTCCGGGGGACTTCTGAACACCGGGGAGCTGTTTTTT.

In nucleotides, the CDR3 is TGTGCCAGCAGGGGACAGGCTCTCTATGGCTACACCTTC. It specifies CASRGQALYGYTF. The genes are TRBV12-3 or TRBV12-4 and TRBJ1-2; 8 nucleotides agree with TRBD1. CDR3 length equals 13 residues. The V and J ends lost 6 bases and 4 bases, in that order; junction bases with no gene match: 4.

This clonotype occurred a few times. This chain's CDR3 is CASSIVRGDQPQHF. The CDR3 nucleotides read TGTGCCAGTAGTATAGTCCGGGGAGATCAGCCCCAGCATTTT. The gene calls are TRBV19 and TRBJ1-5, with no clear D. The CDR3 has 14 residues. V gave up 1 base and J gave up 5 bases, with 9 bases separating them. CDR1 and CDR2 (germline): LNHDA, SQIVND (reference sequence).

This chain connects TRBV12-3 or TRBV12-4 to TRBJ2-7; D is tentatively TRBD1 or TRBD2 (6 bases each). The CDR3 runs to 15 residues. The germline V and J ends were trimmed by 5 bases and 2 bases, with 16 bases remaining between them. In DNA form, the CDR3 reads TGTGCCAGCAGTCCGAGGGGGGCCGGCGCCTACGAGCAGTACTTC. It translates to CASSPRGAGAYEQYF.

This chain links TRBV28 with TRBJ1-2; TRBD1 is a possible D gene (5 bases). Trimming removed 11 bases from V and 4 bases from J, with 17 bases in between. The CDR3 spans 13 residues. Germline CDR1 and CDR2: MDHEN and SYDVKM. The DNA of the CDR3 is TGTGCCTCAGGGACTTCCGATGTCTATGGCTACACCTTC. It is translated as CASGTSDVYGYTF.

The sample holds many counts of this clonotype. The CDR3 sequence: CSVEDPGKYGYEQYF. The CDR3 DNA sequence: TGCAGCGTTGAAGACCCAGGGAAGTACGGGTACGAGCAGTACTTC. This sequence joins TRBV29-1 and TRBJ2-7; D might be TRBD1 (5 bases). The V end lost 0 bases, the J end lost 4 bases, and 16 bases lay between the germline ends. The CDR3 is made up of 15 amino acids. Germline V lookup: CDR1 SQVTM, CDR2 ANQGSEA.

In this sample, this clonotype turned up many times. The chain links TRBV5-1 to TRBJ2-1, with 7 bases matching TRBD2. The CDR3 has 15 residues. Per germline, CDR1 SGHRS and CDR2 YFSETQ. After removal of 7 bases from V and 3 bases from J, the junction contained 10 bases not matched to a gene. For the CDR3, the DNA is TGCGCCAGCGCCATAACTAGCGCATACTACAATGAGCAGTTCTTC. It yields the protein CASAITSAYYNEQFF.

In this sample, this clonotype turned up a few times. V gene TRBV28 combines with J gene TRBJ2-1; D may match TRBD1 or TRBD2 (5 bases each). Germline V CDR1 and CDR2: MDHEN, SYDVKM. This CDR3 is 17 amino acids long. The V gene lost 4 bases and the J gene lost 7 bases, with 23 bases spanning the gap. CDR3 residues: CASSSTRGAGRGNEQFF. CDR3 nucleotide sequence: TGTGCCAGCAGTTCTACGAGGGGAGCAGGGCGTGGGAATGAGCAGTTCTTC. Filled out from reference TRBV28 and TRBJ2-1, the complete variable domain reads DVKVTQSSRYLVKRTGEKVFLECVQDMDHENMFWYRQDPGLGLRLIYFSYDVKMKEKGDIPEGYSVSREKKERFSLILESASTNQTSMYLCASSSTRGAGRGNEQFFGPGTRLTVL.

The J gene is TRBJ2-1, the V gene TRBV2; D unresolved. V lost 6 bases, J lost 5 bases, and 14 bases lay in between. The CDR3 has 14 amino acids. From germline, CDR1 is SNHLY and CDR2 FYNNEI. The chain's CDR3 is CASRGVGVDNEQFF. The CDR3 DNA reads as TGTGCCAGCAGAGGAGTGGGCGTCGACAATGAGCAGTTCTTC.

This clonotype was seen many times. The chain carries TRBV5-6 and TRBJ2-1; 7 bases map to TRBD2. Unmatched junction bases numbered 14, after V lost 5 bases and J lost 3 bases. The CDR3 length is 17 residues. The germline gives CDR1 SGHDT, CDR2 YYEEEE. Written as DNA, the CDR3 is TGTGCCAGCAGAACACCCTTTTTAGCGGGCAGCTACAATGAGCAGTTCTTC. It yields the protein CASRTPFLAGSYNEQFF.

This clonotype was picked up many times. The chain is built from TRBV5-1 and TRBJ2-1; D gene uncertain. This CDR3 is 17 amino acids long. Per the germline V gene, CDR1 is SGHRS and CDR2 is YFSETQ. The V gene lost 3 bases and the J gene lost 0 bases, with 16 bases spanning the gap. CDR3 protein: CASSSDHPLNSYNEQFF. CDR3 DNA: TGCGCCAGCAGCTCTGACCACCCATTAAACTCCTACAATGAGCAGTTCTTC.

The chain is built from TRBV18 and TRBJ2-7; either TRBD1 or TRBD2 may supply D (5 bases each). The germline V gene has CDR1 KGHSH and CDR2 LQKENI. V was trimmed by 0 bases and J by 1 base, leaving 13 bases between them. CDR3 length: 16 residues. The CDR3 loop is CASSPPWGTQSYEQYF. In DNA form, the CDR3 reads TGTGCCAGCTCACCACCGTGGGGGACCCAGTCCTACGAGCAGTACTTC.

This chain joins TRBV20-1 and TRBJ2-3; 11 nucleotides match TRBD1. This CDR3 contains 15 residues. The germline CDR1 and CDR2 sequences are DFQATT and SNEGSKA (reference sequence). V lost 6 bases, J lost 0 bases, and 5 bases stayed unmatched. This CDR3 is CSARTGGPSTDTQYF. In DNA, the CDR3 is TGCAGTGCGCGGACAGGGGGCCCTAGCACAGATACGCAGTATTTT.